These T cell receptor beta chains were read from a single sample in a study of cytomegalovirus exposure and HLA in healthy donors. The protocol was immunoSEQ multiplex PCR, while the TCRdb copy is restricted to in-frame clones and leaves out a portion. Here the sample spans more than 150,000 clones, roughly 90% being singletons. The source material was PBMCs. These receptors were obtained from a girl less than two years old in good health and CMV-seronegative. Both conserved end residues are part of each CDR3. The D gene is left open where the match is weak. Some rows have no size entry. The others give once, few or many, or a class for an expanded clone.

v_gene	abundance	j_gene	d_gene	CDR3nt	CDR3aa
TRBV30	NA	TRBJ2-3	TRBD2	TGTGCCTGGAGCGCCGGGACTAGCGGGGGGGATACGCAGTATTTT	CAWSAGTSGGDTQYF
TRBV7-6	NA	TRBJ2-2	NA	TGTGCCAGCAGCTTAGCGGGAGTCCCCGGGGAGCTGTTTTTT	CASSLAGVPGELFF
TRBV19	NA	TRBJ2-5	TRBD2	TGTGCCAGTAGTATTAGGCAAACTAGCGGGGGAGAGACCCAGTACTTC	CASSIRQTSGGETQYF
TRBV6-6	NA	TRBJ2-5	TRBD2	TGTGCCAGCTCAACTAGCGGGAGATCCCAAGAGACCCAGTACTTC	CASSTSGRSQETQYF
TRBV7-9	NA	TRBJ2-5	TRBD2	TGTGCCAGCAGCCGGACTAGCGGGAGGGCCCTAGAGACCCAGTACTTC	CASSRTSGRALETQYF
TRBV4-2	NA	TRBJ2-1	TRBD2	TGTGCCAGCAGCCATAGCGGGAGCTCCTACAATGAGCAGTTCTTC	CASSHSGSSYNEQFF
TRBV2	NA	TRBJ2-7	NA	TGTGCCAGCAGTGAAGCGAAATCAGTGGGGGGGTACTTC	CASSEAKSVGGYF
TRBV27	NA	TRBJ2-7	TRBD1	TGTGCCAGCAGTCTAACTGCGGGACAGGGGCCCTACGAGCAGTACTTC	CASSLTAGQGPYEQYF
TRBV5-1	few	TRBJ2-2	NA	TGCGCCAGCATGAGGCAGGGGATTACCGGGGAGCTGTTTTTT	CASMRQGITGELFF
TRBV10-3	NA	TRBJ1-5	TRBD1	TGTGCCATCAGGGACAGGGTTGATCAGCCCCAGCATTTT	CAIRDRVDQPQHF
TRBV6-5	NA	TRBJ2-2	TRBD2	TGTGCCAGCAGTTCCGCTCAAGCGGGAGAGACCGGGGAGCTGTTTTTT	CASSSAQAGETGELFF
TRBV5-1	NA	TRBJ2-1	TRBD1	TGCGCCAGCAGCTTGGGTCAGCAGGGGGAAGAGCAGTTCTTC	CASSLGQQGEEQFF
TRBV7-2	NA	TRBJ1-1	NA	TGTGCCAGCAGCTTAAAAGGACGGGGGATTAACACTGAAGCTTTCTTT	CASSLKGRGINTEAFF
TRBV15	NA	TRBJ1-4	TRBD1	TGTGCCACCAGCAGCGCGGGACAGGTGGTGTACCCTGAAAAACTGTTTTTT	CATSSAGQVVYPEKLFF
TRBV4-1	NA	TRBJ2-7	TRBD2	TGCGCCAGCAGCCAAGAACTAGCGGGGAGGAACGAGCAGTACTTC	CASSQELAGRNEQYF
TRBV5-3	NA	TRBJ2-7	TRBD1	TGTGCCAGAGATAACAGGGGGCTCCATTACGAGCAGTACTTC	CARDNRGLHYEQYF
TRBV13	NA	TRBJ2-2	TRBD1	TGTGCCAGCAGCACCCGACAGGGTTCAGGCGGGGAGCTGTTTTTT	CASSTRQGSGGELFF
TRBV4-1	NA	TRBJ2-7	NA	TGCGCCAGCAGCCAAGATTTGCACGGGACTTCGTGGCAGTACTTC	CASSQDLHGTSWQYF
TRBV18	NA	TRBJ1-1	TRBD1	TGTGCCAGCTCACTCGACAGGGAAGCTGAAGCTTTCTTT	CASSLDREAEAFF
TRBV2	NA	TRBJ2-7	TRBD2	TGTGCCAGCAGTGCGGGGAGCGGGGGGTACGAGCAGTACTTC	CASSAGSGGYEQYF
TRBV23-1	NA	TRBJ2-2	NA	TGCGCCAGCAGTCGGGGGGTAGCCGGGGAGCTGTTTTTT	CASSRGVAGELFF
TRBV7-9	NA	TRBJ1-1	TRBD1	TGTGCCAGCAGCCATCAAACCGGGACAGGGTACGGATGGAACACTGAAGCTTTCTTT	CASSHQTGTGYGWNTEAFF